The T cell receptor (beta chain) under discussion was sequenced for a study of CD8 T cells in Susac syndrome. From germline, CDR1 is DFQATT and CDR2 SNEGSKA (reference sequence). V lost 5 bases and J 1 base, leaving 13 bases between the germline ends. The CDR3 totals 14 residues. CD8+ and CD4+ T cells from blood underwent TCR beta sequencing, which was carried out in a high-throughput format. Each multiple sclerosis control was a treatment-naive patient with relapsing-remitting disease that was either stable or active. An input of about 0.5 to 1 ug of RNA was subjected to reverse transcription using random hexamers. The immunoSEQ assay covered 54 Vbeta and 13 Jbeta segments for CDR3. TCRdb used MiXCR to reprocess the immunoSEQ multiplex PCR reads, holding one entry per CDR3 protein. The sample yields approximately 180,000 distinct CDR3 sequences, under 97% seen once.

Sequenced material: CD4+ T cells from PBMCs. The receptor was derived from a human donor with multiple sclerosis. The rearrangement uses TRBV20-1 and TRBJ2-3, with a possible D match to TRBD1 (5 bases). As DNA, the CDR3 is TGCAGTGCTGGCCAGGGTTCACGCACAGATACGCAGTATTTT. Its translation: CSAGQGSRTDTQYF.